These 24 T cell receptor beta chains were sequenced from one sample in a study of OX40 agonist ivuxolimab in advanced cancers. Clones were sequenced by immunoSEQ multiplex PCR, and TCRdb holds only the in-frame ones, with some missing. The data show about 20,000 clones, with around 77% seen just once and approximately 15% held by the top ten. Specimen: CD4+ or CD8+ T cells sorted from blood, collected in a trial of the OX40 agonist ivuxolimab. The receptors here all came from an adult with an advanced solid tumor such as melanoma, head and neck, liver or kidney cancer.

The chain uses TRBV11-3 and TRBJ1-5; D uncertain. V gave up 1 base and J gave up 1 base, with 8 bases separating them. The CDR3 sequence is 15 residues long. CDR1 SGHNT and CDR2 YENEEA come from the germline V gene. The CDR3 DNA follows: TGTGCCAGCAGCTTAGCGCTACAGAGCAATCAGCCCCAGCATTTT. Translating it yields CASSLALQSNQPQHF.

This chain links TRBV29-1 with TRBJ2-1, with D possibly TRBD1 on 6 matching bases. Trimming pared 7 bases from V and 3 bases from J, leaving 10 bases between. CDR3 length equals 12 residues. The germline gives CDR1 SQVTM, CDR2 ANQGSEA. The DNA of the CDR3 is TGCAGCGATGTAGGGGGCTACAATGAGCAGTTCTTC. Translated, it gives CSDVGGYNEQFF.

The rearrangement links TRBV5-1 to TRBJ2-7; the D gene could be TRBD1 or TRBD2 (5 bases each). Germline lookup yields CDR1 SGHRS and CDR2 YFSETQ. V dropped 4 bases and J dropped 6 bases, with 11 bases sitting between them. The length of the CDR3 is 12 residues. In DNA, the CDR3 is TGCGCCAGCAGCGCCGGGACGCCCGAGCAGTACTTC. Translated, it gives CASSAGTPEQYF.

This chain connects TRBV5-1 to TRBJ2-1; D may be TRBD2 (6 bases). The CDR3 is 13 amino acids. CDR1 and CDR2 (germline): SGHRS, YFSETQ. V dropped 3 bases and J dropped 7 bases, with 11 bases sitting between them. The CDR3 DNA follows: TGCGCCAGCAGCTCGGGGCGGGGAAATGAGCAGTTCTTC. Protein product: CASSSGRGNEQFF.

This CDR3 is CASSEALEVVEAFF. CDR3 coding DNA: TGTGCCAGCAGTGAAGCATTAGAGGTTGTTGAAGCTTTCTTT. The chain joins TRBV6-1 to TRBJ1-1; D is ambiguous. Germline assignment: CDR1 MNHNS and CDR2 SASEGT. Between the trimmed V and J ends, which lost 0 bases and 7 bases, there was a span of 12 bases. The CDR3 is 14 amino acids.

The chain combines TRBV5-6 with TRBJ1-5, with D unresolved. V lost 0 bases and J 7 bases, leaving 5 bases between the germline ends. This CDR3 region has 12 residues. CDR1 is SGHDT, CDR2 YYEEEE, per germline. CDR3 amino acids: CASSLGMQPQHF. As DNA, the CDR3 is TGTGCCAGCAGCTTGGGGATGCAGCCCCAGCATTTT. The full variable domain, rest sourced from reference TRBV5-6 and TRBJ1-5, is DAGVTQSPTHLIKTRGQQVTLRCSPKSGHDTVSWYQQALGQGPQFIFQYYEEEERQRGNFPDRFSGHQFPNYSSELNVNALLLGDSALYLCASSLGMQPQHFGDGTRLSIL.

The chain employs TRBV7-2 and TRBJ2-1; 9 bases fit TRBD2. The CDR3 is 15 amino acids. J lost 5 bases, V lost 3 bases, and 5 bases had no gene match. The germline V gene has CDR1 SGHTA and CDR2 FQGNSA. The CDR3 region has the DNA TGTGCCAGCAGCTTCATAGCGGGGGAAAACAATGAGCAGTTCTTC. Translating gives CASSFIAGENNEQFF.

The V gene is TRBV7-6, the J gene TRBJ2-7; 8 bases align to TRBD1. V shed 1 base, J shed 0 bases, and the junction held 5 bases outside the gene matches. The CDR3 contains 16 residues. Germline V gene sequence: CDR1 SGHVS, CDR2 FNYEAQ. CDR3 nucleotide sequence: TGTGCCAGCAGCTTAGAACCTACAGGGGGCTCCTACGAGCAGTACTTC. Encoded protein: CASSLEPTGGSYEQYF.

In this sample, this clone is medium-sized. Other DNA sequences in this sample translate to the same CDR3. V usage is TRBV19 and J usage is TRBJ2-1; the match to TRBD2 covers 10 bases. After removal of 5 bases from V and 4 bases from J, the junction contained 5 bases not matched to a gene. The germline V gene has CDR1 LNHDA and CDR2 SQIVND (reference sequence). The CDR3 length is 15 residues. The CDR3 reads CASSLTSGDYNEQFF. CDR3 bases: TGTGCCAGTAGTCTAACTAGCGGGGATTACAATGAGCAGTTCTTC.

The CDR3 is CASSGTSGGATDTQYF. As DNA, the CDR3 is TGTGCCAGCAGCGGGACTAGCGGGGGGGCCACAGATACGCAGTATTTT. The V call is TRBV9, the J call TRBJ2-3; the match to TRBD2 covers 15 bases. J gave up 2 bases and V 3 bases, and 1 base lay outside the gene matches. This CDR3 spans 16 amino acids. Germline V gene lookup returns CDR1 SGDLS and CDR2 YYNGEE. Looking up the rest from reference TRBV9 and TRBJ2-3 gives the full variable domain: DSGVTQTPKHLITATGQRVTLRCSPRSGDLSVYWYQQSLDQGLQFLIQYYNGEERAKGNILERFSAQQFPDLHSELNLSSLELGDSALYFCASSGTSGGATDTQYFGPGTRLTVL.

In this sample, this clone turned up a few times. Within the sample, other DNA sequences also encode this same CDR3. The chain joins TRBV19 to TRBJ1-2; D unresolved. CDR1 is LNHDA, CDR2 SQIVND, per germline (reference sequence). V shed 3 bases and J shed 2 bases, with 7 bases lying between them. The CDR3 extends over 13 amino acids. CDR3 bases: TGTGCCAGTAGTATGACGGGGAACTATGGCTACACCTTC. As protein: CASSMTGNYGYTF.

This clone has only one observation. The rearrangement joins TRBV7-8 to TRBJ2-7; tentative D call: TRBD2 (6 bases). Per the germline V gene, CDR1 is SGHVS and CDR2 is FQNEAQ. The V gene lost 8 bases and the J gene lost 4 bases, with 18 bases spanning the gap. CDR3 length: 14 amino acids. For the CDR3, the DNA is TGTGCCAGCGAGATCGGAGGGGTTGGGTACGAGCAGTACTTC. Its translation: CASEIGGVGYEQYF.

DNA of the CDR3: TGTGCCAGCAGTTTATCGAAGACCTACGAGCAGTACTTC. Amino acid sequence: CASSLSKTYEQYF. The V and J genes are TRBV27 and TRBJ2-7, with D hard to call. Trimming took off 0 bases at V and 2 bases at J, with 5 bases between the two ends. The CDR3 totals 13 residues. Germline V gives CDR1 MNHEY, CDR2 SMNVEV (reference sequence).

This clone is medium-sized. The rearrangement uses TRBV2 and TRBJ1-1, with D possibly TRBD1 on 5 matching bases. V was cut by 8 bases and J by 1 base, with 14 bases left in between. The CDR3 consists of 14 residues. Germline values: CDR1 SNHLY, CDR2 FYNNEI. The CDR3 region is CASRTGVGNTEAFF. Here the CDR3 DNA reads TGTGCCAGCCGGACGGGGGTAGGGAACACTGAAGCTTTCTTT. The full variable domain, its missing parts supplied by reference TRBV2 and TRBJ1-1, is EPEVTQTPSHQVTQMGQEVILRCVPISNHLYFYWYRQILGQKVEFLVSFYNNEISEKSEIFDDQFSVERPDGSNFTLKIRSTKLEDSAMYFCASRTGVGNTEAFFGQGTRLTVV.

This clone showed up just once. The V gene is TRBV19, the J gene TRBJ1-1, with D possibly TRBD1 on 5 matching bases. The germline V gene has CDR1 LNHDA and CDR2 SQIVND (reference sequence). The CDR3 has 15 residues. The V and J ends lost 5 bases and 3 bases respectively, with 16 bases between them. This CDR3 is CASSLRGGTYTEAFF. In DNA, the CDR3 is TGTGCCAGTAGTCTACGCGGGGGAACTTACACTGAAGCTTTCTTT.

The chain links TRBV7-9 to TRBJ2-4; maybe TRBD2 (6 bases). Looked up from germline, CDR1 is SEHNR and CDR2 is FQNEAQ (reference sequence). The CDR3 runs to 15 residues. Trimming pared 3 bases from V and 4 bases from J, leaving 13 bases between. The CDR3: CASSFGAGGKNIQYF. The CDR3 DNA is TGTGCCAGCAGCTTCGGGGCTGGAGGGAAAAACATTCAGTACTTC.

The V call is TRBV7-9, the J call TRBJ2-7; D possibly corresponds to TRBD1 (5 bases). Per the germline V gene, CDR1 is SEHNR and CDR2 is FQNEAQ (reference sequence). The CDR3 sequence is 14 residues long. Trimming removed 5 bases at V and 0 bases at J, with 11 bases between. CDR3 bases: TGTGCCAGCAGCCGGATCAGGGACTCCTACGAGCAGTACTTC. As protein: CASSRIRDSYEQYF.

CDR3 sequence: CASSAPLRSSGANVLTF. The CDR3 coding sequence is TGTGCCAGCAGCGCTCCACTTCGGAGCTCTGGGGCCAACGTCCTGACTTTC. The chain combines TRBV9 with TRBJ2-6; the D is unclear. V dropped 3 bases and J dropped 0 bases, with 13 bases sitting between them. The CDR3 consists of 17 residues. Germline CDR1 and CDR2: SGDLS and YYNGEE.

This chain connects TRBV5-4 to TRBJ2-2; D remains ambiguous. This CDR3 is built from 13 residues. Germline V lookup: CDR1 SGHNT, CDR2 YYREEE (reference sequence). Trimming left V 4 bases short and J 9 bases short, with 13 bases between. The CDR3 loop is CASSPAFHRELFF. The CDR3 DNA is TGTGCCAGCAGCCCGGCCTTTCACCGGGAGCTGTTTTTT.

This sequence joins TRBV5-4 and TRBJ1-2; D remains unclear. V was pared by 4 bases and J by 4 bases, with 17 bases between. Germline assignment: CDR1 SGHNT and CDR2 YYREEE (reference sequence). The CDR3 runs to 15 residues. The CDR3 DNA sequence: TGTGCCAGCAGCCCCAGTCCGGCAGGCATCTATGGCTACACCTTC. Protein: CASSPSPAGIYGYTF.

CDR3 sequence (DNA): TGTGCCAGCTCCGGAGAGTCCGGGGAGCTGTTTTTT. Residues: CASSGESGELFF. The chain is built from TRBV9 and TRBJ2-2, with D unresolved. Germline CDR1 is SGDLS and CDR2 is YYNGEE. The CDR3 totals 12 residues. Trimming stripped 7 bases from V and 6 bases from J, with 10 bases between.

This chain joins TRBV28 and TRBJ2-7, with 9 positions matching TRBD1. Germline values: CDR1 MDHEN, CDR2 SYDVKM. The CDR3 is made up of 15 amino acids. Trimming removed 3 bases from V and 3 bases from J; junction bases left unmatched: 6. CDR3 nucleotides: TGTGCCAGCAGTTTGCCGGGACAGGGCGACTACGAGCAGTACTTC. The encoded protein is CASSLPGQGDYEQYF.

The chain carries TRBV7-9 and TRBJ2-6, with a possible D match to TRBD1 (5 bases). V gave up 1 base and J gave up 0 bases, with 13 bases separating them. CDR3 size: 18 residues. Germline V gene data show CDR1 as SEHNR and CDR2 as FQNEAQ (reference sequence). For the CDR3, the DNA is TGTGCCAGCAGCTTAGGATGGACACGACCCTCTGGGGCCAACGTCCTGACTTTC. This sequence encodes CASSLGWTRPSGANVLTF.

The gene calls are TRBV9 and TRBJ2-7, with a tentative D call TRBD1 (6 bases). V was cut by 1 base and J by 2 bases, with 13 bases left in between. The CDR3 totals 15 residues. The germline V gene encodes CDR1 SGDLS and CDR2 YYNGEE. The CDR3 DNA reads as TGTGCCAGCAGCGTATCTTTGGACAGTGCCTACGAGCAGTACTTC. This translates into CASSVSLDSAYEQYF.